These 14 T cell receptor beta chains originate from one sample sequenced in a study of graft-versus-host responses after intestinal transplantation. Assay: immunoSEQ multiplex PCR; the TCRdb copy retains only in-frame clones and omits some. The table records about 25,000 clones, over 90% of them present only once. Sample: PBMCs, taken 18 days after transplant. The source is a human patient who received an intestinal transplant, so some T cells may come from the graft donor.

This chain connects TRBV11-3 to TRBJ2-3; D is unclear. The V end was cut by 5 bases, the J end by 3 bases, with 21 bases between. Per germline, CDR1 SGHNT and CDR2 YENEEA. The CDR3 sequence is 17 residues long. CDR3: CASSPTTTADGTDTQYF. DNA for the CDR3: TGTGCCAGCAGCCCCACAACCACCGCGGACGGAACAGATACGCAGTATTTT.

The V call is TRBV7-9, the J call TRBJ1-2; possibly TRBD1 for D (6 bases). The V and J ends lost 4 bases and 4 bases respectively, with 10 bases between them. CDR3 size: 13 residues. The V gene's germline CDR1 is SEHNR and CDR2 FQNEAQ (reference sequence). The CDR3 sequence: CASSSRTAYGYTF. CDR3 nucleotides: TGTGCCAGCAGCTCGCGGACAGCCTATGGCTACACCTTC.

This sequence joins TRBV4-1 and TRBJ2-1; TRBD2 aligns across 11 bases. The CDR3 has 16 residues. CDR1 and CDR2 (germline): MGHRA, YSYEKL. The ends lost 4 bases at V and 8 bases at J; junction bases unmatched: 10. In DNA form, the CDR3 reads TGCGCCAGCAGCCCCGTTACTAGCGGGGGAGTCGATGAGCAGTTCTTC. Encoded protein: CASSPVTSGGVDEQFF.

This clone was counted a few times. The V and J genes are TRBV18 and TRBJ2-6; tentative D call: TRBD1 (5 bases). The CDR3 extends over 18 amino acids. Trimming took off 4 bases at V and 0 bases at J, with 16 bases between the two ends. Germline CDR1 and CDR2: KGHSH and LQKENI. Here the CDR3 DNA reads TGTGCCAGCTCACGACGACCCTCAGGGCACTCTGGGGCCAACGTCCTGACTTTC. Its translation: CASSRRPSGHSGANVLTF.

CDR3 residues: CATRQGGKNTEAFF. In DNA, the CDR3 is TGTGCCACCCGACAGGGTGGGAAGAACACTGAAGCTTTCTTT. The chain couples TRBV19 to TRBJ1-1, with TRBD1 matching over 7 bases. The CDR3 extends over 14 amino acids. The germline V gene has CDR1 LNHDA and CDR2 SQIVND (reference sequence). Trimming cost V 10 bases and J 1 base; bases outside gene matches: 9. Drawing the rest from reference TRBV19 and TRBJ1-1, the complete variable domain is DGGITQSPKYLFRKEGQNVTLSCEQNLNHDAMYWYRQDPGQGLRLIYYSQIVNDFQKGDIAEGYSVSREKKESFPLTVTSAQKNPTAFYLCATRQGGKNTEAFFGQGTRLTVV.

This chain joins TRBV11-3 and TRBJ2-7; TRBD2 matches at 11 bases. Germline CDR1 and CDR2: SGHNT and YENEEA. J gave up 4 bases and V 1 base, and 9 bases lay outside the gene matches. The CDR3 has 17 residues. CDR3 bases: TGTGCCAGCAGCTTAGCCCGGACGGGACTAGCGGTTTACGAGCAGTACTTC. Residues: CASSLARTGLAVYEQYF.

This clone was detected once. J is TRBJ2-7 and V is TRBV5-3; D unclear. TRBV5-3 has ORF status, its function being uncertain. V was shortened by 10 bases and J by 9 bases, with 26 bases between the two germline ends. The CDR3 has 14 residues. The CDR3 reads CAPSAVIRPWGQYF. CDR3 bases: TGTGCCCCCTCGGCGGTTATCAGACCCTGGGGGCAGTACTTC.

The CDR3 spells CASSVPKGRNSPLHF. The CDR3 region has the DNA TGTGCCAGCAGTGTTCCGAAGGGTCGAAATTCACCCCTCCACTTT. V is TRBV6-1 and J is TRBJ1-6; no firm D call. V was trimmed by 4 bases and J by 7 bases, leaving 14 bases between them. Germline V gives CDR1 MNHNS, CDR2 SASEGT. The CDR3 totals 15 residues.

The J gene is TRBJ2-5, the V gene TRBV7-3, with 7 bases fitting TRBD1. J lost 5 bases, V lost 4 bases, and 10 bases had no gene match. Germline lookup yields CDR1 SGHTA and CDR2 FQGTGA. The CDR3 spans 15 residues. The CDR3 spells CASSSKGGRRETQYF. The CDR3 DNA follows: TGTGCCAGCAGCTCGAAAGGGGGCCGACGGGAGACCCAGTACTTC.

V is TRBV4-2 and J is TRBJ2-3; D not resolved. Germline V gene lookup returns CDR1 LGHNA and CDR2 YNFKEQ. V shed 0 bases and J shed 1 base, with 2 bases lying between them. The length of the CDR3 is 13 residues. The CDR3 coding sequence is TGTGCCAGCAGCCAAGATCGCACAGATACGCAGTATTTT. The encoded protein is CASSQDRTDTQYF.

This rearrangement joins TRBV5-8 to TRBJ2-5; possibly TRBD1 for D (6 bases). The DNA end lines up better with TRBJ2-7; the J call may be wrong. CDR1 is SGHTS, CDR2 YDEGEE, per germline. The CDR3 covers 15 residues. CDR3 in DNA: TGTGCCAGCAGCTTATCAGGGGCCCTAACCTACGAGCAGTACTTC. Protein sequence: CASSLSGALTYEQYF.

The V and J genes are TRBV12-5 and TRBJ2-3; no reliable D call. CDR1 LGHNT and CDR2 FRNRAP come from the germline V gene. The CDR3 extends over 14 amino acids. Trimming took 1 base from V and 5 from J, leaving 10 bases between them. CDR3 residues: CASGLASARDTQYF. The CDR3 nucleotides are TGTGCTAGTGGTTTGGCATCCGCGAGAGATACGCAGTATTTT.

The rearrangement uses TRBV29-1 and TRBJ1-2; D is possibly TRBD1 (5 bases). The V gene's germline CDR1 is SQVTM and CDR2 ANQGSEA. The CDR3 has 12 amino acids. Trimming pared 5 bases from V and 5 bases from J, leaving 12 bases between. The CDR3 reads CSVNREGYGYTF. CDR3 coding DNA: TGCAGCGTTAACCGTGAGGGGTATGGCTACACCTTC.

The chain employs TRBV30 and TRBJ2-1; possible D gene TRBD2, 6 bases. This CDR3 is 12 amino acids long. Trimming stripped 5 bases from V and 8 bases from J, with 13 bases between. In germline, CDR1 is GTSNPN, CDR2 SVGIG (reference sequence). The CDR3 bases are TGTGCCTGGGAGGAGGGGTCCCATGAGCAGTTCTTC. Protein: CAWEEGSHEQFF.